This paragraph covers one TCR beta chain sequence. This sample is part of a study of blood T cell repertoires in COVID-19. About the research overall: Sample material is recorded as cDNA or gDNA derived from T cells, B-cell-depleted T cells, or PBMCs.

The repertoire was sequenced with immunoSEQ multiplex PCR; TCRdb's copy has only in-frame clones and lacks some. The sample includes 150,000 to 200,000 clones, 70% to 90% of them seen just once. Trimming removed 0 bases at V and 6 bases at J, with 18 bases between. Germline-derived CDR1 and CDR2 are LGHDT and YNNKEL (reference sequence). The CDR3 runs 17 residues. This receptor was taken from a human donor in a cohort sampled during active COVID-19. Material for sequencing was peripheral blood. This chain links TRBV3-1 (or the pseudogene TRBV3-2) with TRBJ1-5, with a possible D match to TRBD1 (5 bases). The CDR3 protein is CASSQDWGVLCRQPQHF. The CDR3 DNA reads TGTGCCAGCAGCCAAGATTGGGGGGTTTTGTGCCGTCAGCCCCAGCATTTT.